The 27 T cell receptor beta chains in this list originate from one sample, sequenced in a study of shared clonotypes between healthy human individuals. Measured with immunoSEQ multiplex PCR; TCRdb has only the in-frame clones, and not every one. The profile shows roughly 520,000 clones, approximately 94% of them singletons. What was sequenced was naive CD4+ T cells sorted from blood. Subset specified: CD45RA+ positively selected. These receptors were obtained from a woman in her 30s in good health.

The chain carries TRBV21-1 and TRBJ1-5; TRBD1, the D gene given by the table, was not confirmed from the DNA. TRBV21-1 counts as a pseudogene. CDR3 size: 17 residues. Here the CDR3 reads CASRLGERDIGVRTQHF. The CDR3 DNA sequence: TGTGCCAGCAGACTAGGAGAACGGGACATCGGGGTTCGGACCCAGCATTTT.

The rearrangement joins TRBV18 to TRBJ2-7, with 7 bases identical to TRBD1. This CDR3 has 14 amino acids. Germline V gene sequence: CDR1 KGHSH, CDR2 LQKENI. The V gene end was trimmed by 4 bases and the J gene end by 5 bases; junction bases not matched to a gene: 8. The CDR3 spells CASSRPGQRNEQYF. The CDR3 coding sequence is TGTGCCAGCTCACGCCCGGGACAGAGGAACGAGCAGTACTTC.

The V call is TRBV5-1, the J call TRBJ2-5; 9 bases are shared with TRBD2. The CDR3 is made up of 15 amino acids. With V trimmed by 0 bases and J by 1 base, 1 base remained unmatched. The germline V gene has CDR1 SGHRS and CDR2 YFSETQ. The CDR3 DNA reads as TGCGCCAGCAGCTTGGATAGCGGGAGCCAAGAGACCCAGTACTTC. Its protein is CASSLDSGSQETQYF. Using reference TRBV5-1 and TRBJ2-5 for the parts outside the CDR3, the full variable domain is KAGVTQTPRYLIKTRGQQVTLSCSPISGHRSVSWYQQTPGQGLQFLFEYFSETQRNKGNFPGRFSGRQFSNSRSEMNVSTLELGDSALYLCASSLDSGSQETQYFGPGTRLLVL.

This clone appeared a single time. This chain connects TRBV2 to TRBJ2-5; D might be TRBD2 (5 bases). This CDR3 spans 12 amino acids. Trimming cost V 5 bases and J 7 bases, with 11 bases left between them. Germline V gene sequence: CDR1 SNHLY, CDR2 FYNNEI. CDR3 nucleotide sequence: TGTGCCAGCAGTCGGGGATCGGGGACCCAGTACTTC. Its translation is CASSRGSGTQYF.

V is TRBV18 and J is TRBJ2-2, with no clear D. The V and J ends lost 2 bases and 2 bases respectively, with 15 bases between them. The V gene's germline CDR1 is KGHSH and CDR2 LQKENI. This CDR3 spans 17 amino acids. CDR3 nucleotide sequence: TGTGCCAGCTCACCATACACATCCAGAACTAACACCGGGGAGCTGTTTTTT. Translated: CASSPYTSRTNTGELFF.

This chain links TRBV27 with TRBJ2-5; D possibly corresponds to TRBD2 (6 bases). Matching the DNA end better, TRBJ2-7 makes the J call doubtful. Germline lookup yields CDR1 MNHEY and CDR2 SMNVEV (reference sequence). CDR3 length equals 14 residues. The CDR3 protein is CASSRRLESYEQYF. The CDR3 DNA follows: TGTGCCAGCAGCCGCCGACTAGAGTCCTACGAGCAGTACTTC.

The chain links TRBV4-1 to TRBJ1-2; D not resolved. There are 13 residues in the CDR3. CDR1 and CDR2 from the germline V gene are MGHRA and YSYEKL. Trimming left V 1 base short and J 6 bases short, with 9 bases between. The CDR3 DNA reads TGCGCCAGCAGCCAAGGCGGAGGGAATGGCTACACCTTC. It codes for CASSQGGGNGYTF.

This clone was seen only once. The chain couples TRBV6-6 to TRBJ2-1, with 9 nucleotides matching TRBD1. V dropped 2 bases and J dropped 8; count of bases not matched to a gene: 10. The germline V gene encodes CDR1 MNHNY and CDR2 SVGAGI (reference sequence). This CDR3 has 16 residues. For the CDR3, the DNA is TGTGCCAGCAGTTACCGATCCGGGACAGGGAACGATGAGCAGTTCTTC. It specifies CASSYRSGTGNDEQFF.

The CDR3 nucleotides are TGTGCCTGTTACAACGACGACGGCACCTACGAGCAGTACTTC. Its protein product is CACYNDDGTYEQYF. The gene calls are TRBV28 and TRBJ2-7; D remains ambiguous. Deletions cut 11 bases from V and 2 bases from J, with 19 bases between. Germline V gene data show CDR1 as MDHEN and CDR2 as SYDVKM. This CDR3 is built from 14 residues.

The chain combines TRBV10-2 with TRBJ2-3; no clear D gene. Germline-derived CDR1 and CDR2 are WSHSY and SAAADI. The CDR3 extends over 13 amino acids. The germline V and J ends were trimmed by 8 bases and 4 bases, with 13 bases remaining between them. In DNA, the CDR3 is TGCGCCAGCGGGCTCCAAACTGCAGATACGCAGTATTTT. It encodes CASGLQTADTQYF.

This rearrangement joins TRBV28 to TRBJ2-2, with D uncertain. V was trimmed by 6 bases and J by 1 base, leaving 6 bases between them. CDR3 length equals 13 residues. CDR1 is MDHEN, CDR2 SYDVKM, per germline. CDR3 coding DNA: TGTGCCAGCAGAGGCGTGAACACCGGGGAGCTGTTTTTT. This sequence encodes CASRGVNTGELFF.

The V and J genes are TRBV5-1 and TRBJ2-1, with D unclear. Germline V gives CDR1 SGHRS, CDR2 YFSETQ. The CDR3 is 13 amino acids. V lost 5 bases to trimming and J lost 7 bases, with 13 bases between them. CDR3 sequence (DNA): TGCGCCAGCAGAACGGTAGCCGGGAATGAGCAGTTCTTC. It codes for CASRTVAGNEQFF.

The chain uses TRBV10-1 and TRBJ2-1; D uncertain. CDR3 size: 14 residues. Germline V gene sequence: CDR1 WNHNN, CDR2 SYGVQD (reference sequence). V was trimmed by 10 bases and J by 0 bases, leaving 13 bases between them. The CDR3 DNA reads TGCGCCAACCGAGTCAGTAGCTCCTACAATGAGCAGTTCTTC. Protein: CANRVSSSYNEQFF.

CDR3 in DNA: TGTGCCAGCAGTATGAGCGGGAGGGCCTACAATGAGCAGTTCTTC. Encoded protein: CASSMSGRAYNEQFF. The chain links TRBV28 to TRBJ2-1; 10 positions match TRBD2. The CDR3 contains 15 residues. J was trimmed by 2 bases and V by 5 bases; bases with no gene match: 3. The germline gives CDR1 MDHEN, CDR2 SYDVKM.

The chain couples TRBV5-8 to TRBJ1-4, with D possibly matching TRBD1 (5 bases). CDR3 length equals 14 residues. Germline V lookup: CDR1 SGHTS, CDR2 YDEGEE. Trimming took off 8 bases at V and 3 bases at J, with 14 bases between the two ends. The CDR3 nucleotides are TGTGCCAGGGGCACGACAGTCCCTAATGAAAAACTGTTTTTT. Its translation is CARGTTVPNEKLFF.

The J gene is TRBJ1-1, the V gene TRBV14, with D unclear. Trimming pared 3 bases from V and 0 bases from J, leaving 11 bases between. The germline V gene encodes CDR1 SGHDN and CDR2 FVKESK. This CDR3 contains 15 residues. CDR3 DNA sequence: TGTGCCAGCAGCCAGTTCCCTACGGTGAACACTGAAGCTTTCTTT. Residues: CASSQFPTVNTEAFF.

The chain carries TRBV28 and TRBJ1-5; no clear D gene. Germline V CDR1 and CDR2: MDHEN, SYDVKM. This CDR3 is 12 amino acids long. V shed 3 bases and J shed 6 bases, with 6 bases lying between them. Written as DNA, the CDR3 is TGTGCCAGCAGTTTGGAGGGTCAGCCCCAGCATTTT. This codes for CASSLEGQPQHF.

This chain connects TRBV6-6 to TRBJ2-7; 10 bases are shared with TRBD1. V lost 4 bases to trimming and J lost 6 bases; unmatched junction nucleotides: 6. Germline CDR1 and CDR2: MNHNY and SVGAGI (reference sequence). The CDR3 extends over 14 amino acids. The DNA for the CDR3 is TGTGCCAGCAGTTGGGACAGGGGTTCTTCCGAGCAGTACTTC. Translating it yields CASSWDRGSSEQYF.

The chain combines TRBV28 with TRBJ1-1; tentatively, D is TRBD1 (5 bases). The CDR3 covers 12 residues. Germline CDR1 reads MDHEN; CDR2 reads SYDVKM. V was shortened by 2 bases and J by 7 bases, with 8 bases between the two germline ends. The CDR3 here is CASSLGTVEAFF. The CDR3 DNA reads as TGTGCCAGCAGTTTAGGGACCGTTGAAGCTTTCTTT.

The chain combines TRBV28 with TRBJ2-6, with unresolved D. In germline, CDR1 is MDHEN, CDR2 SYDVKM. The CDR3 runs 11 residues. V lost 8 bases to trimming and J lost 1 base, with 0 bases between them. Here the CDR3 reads CASSGANVLTF. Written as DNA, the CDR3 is TGTGCCAGCTCTGGGGCCAACGTCCTGACTTTC.

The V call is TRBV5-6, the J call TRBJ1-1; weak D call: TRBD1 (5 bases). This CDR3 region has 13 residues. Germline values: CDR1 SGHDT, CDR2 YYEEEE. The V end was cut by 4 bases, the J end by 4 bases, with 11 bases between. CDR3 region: CASSLGTFTEAFF. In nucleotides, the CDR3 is TGTGCCAGCAGCCTCGGGACCTTCACTGAAGCTTTCTTT.

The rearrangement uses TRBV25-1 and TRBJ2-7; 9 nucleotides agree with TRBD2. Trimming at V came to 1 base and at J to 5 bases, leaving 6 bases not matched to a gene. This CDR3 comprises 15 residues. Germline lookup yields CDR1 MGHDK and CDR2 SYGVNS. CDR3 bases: TGTGCCAGCAGTGAATGGGCGGGAGGGCCCAACGAGCAGTACTTC. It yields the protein CASSEWAGGPNEQYF.

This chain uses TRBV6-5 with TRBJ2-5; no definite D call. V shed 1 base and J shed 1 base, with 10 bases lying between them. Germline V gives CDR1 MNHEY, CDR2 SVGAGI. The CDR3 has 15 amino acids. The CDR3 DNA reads TGTGCCAGCAGTTACTTCTACAGCAGCCAAGAGACCCAGTACTTC. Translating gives CASSYFYSSQETQYF.

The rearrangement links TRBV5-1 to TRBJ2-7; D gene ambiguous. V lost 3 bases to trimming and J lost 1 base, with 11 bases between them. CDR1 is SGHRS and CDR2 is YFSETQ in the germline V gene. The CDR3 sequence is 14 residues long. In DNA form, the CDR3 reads TGCGCCAGCAGCTCCCAGGTGACGTCCTACGAGCAGTACTTC. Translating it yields CASSSQVTSYEQYF. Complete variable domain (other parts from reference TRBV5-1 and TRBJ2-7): KAGVTQTPRYLIKTRGQQVTLSCSPISGHRSVSWYQQTPGQGLQFLFEYFSETQRNKGNFPGRFSGRQFSNSRSEMNVSTLELGDSALYLCASSSQVTSYEQYFGPGTRLTVT.

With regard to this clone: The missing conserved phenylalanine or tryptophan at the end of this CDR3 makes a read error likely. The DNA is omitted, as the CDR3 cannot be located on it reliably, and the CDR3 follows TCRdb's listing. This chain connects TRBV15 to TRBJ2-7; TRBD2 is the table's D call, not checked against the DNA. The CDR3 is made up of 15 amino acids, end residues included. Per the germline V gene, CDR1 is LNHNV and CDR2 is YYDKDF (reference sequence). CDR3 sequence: CATSRVNESEVRAVL.

CDR3 residues: CASSHWTGISNQPQHF. Written as DNA, the CDR3 is TGTGCCAGCAGCCACTGGACAGGGATTAGCAATCAGCCCCAGCATTTT. The rearrangement uses TRBV28 and TRBJ1-5; TRBD1 agrees at 8 bases. CDR3 length equals 16 residues. The germline V gene has CDR1 MDHEN and CDR2 SYDVKM. After removal of 6 bases from V and 0 bases from J, the junction contained 7 bases not matched to a gene.

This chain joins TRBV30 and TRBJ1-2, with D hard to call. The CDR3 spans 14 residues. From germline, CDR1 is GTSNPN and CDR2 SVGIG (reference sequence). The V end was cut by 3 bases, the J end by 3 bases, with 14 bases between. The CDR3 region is CAWRIVTPYYGYTF. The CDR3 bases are TGTGCCTGGAGGATAGTTACACCTTACTATGGCTACACCTTC.